These 18 T cell receptor beta chains came from one sample sequenced in a study of T cell repertoires in cytomegalovirus infection. MiXCR, applied by TCRdb to the reads, yields one record per CDR3 protein. Of over 100,000 distinct CDR3 sequences in the sample, around 9.1% were seen once. Their cognate antigens are unknown. Sequenced: PBMCs, sequenced either directly or after in vitro stimulation (not recorded which). The receptors shown here come from a human donor in good health (CMV status not recorded). Some clones in this sample may be carry-over from other donors' samples.

This clonotype has ten or more counts. The chain uses TRBV9 and TRBJ2-7, with 14 positions matching TRBD2. This CDR3 is built from 16 residues. Germline lookup yields CDR1 SGDLS and CDR2 YYNGEE. Trimming took 4 bases from V and 3 from J; bases not matched to a gene: 6. The CDR3 DNA follows: TGTGCCAGCAGCTCCACCGGGACTAGCGGGAGCTACGAGCAGTACTTC. The encoded protein is CASSSTGTSGSYEQYF. The full variable domain, rest sourced from reference TRBV9 and TRBJ2-7, is DSGVTQTPKHLITATGQRVTLRCSPRSGDLSVYWYQQSLDQGLQFLIQYYNGEERAKGNILERFSAQQFPDLHSELNLSSLELGDSALYFCASSSTGTSGSYEQYFGPGTRLTVT.

This clonotype showed up many times. This chain joins TRBV6-1 and TRBJ1-6; 9 bases are a match to TRBD1. Germline assignment: CDR1 MNHNS and CDR2 SASEGT. The CDR3 sequence is 14 residues long. After removal of 6 bases from V and 7 bases from J, the junction contained 4 bases not matched to a gene. CDR3 bases: TGTGCCAGCAGGCGGACAGGGGACAATTCACCCCTCCACTTT. Translation gives CASRRTGDNSPLHF.

The V call is TRBV7-2, the J call TRBJ1-2, with 7 nucleotides matching TRBD1. This CDR3 contains 14 residues. V lost 1 base and J lost 5; bases outside the gene matches: 4. Germline V CDR1 and CDR2: SGHTA, FQGNSA. This CDR3 reads CASSLGQGEYGYTF. DNA for the CDR3: TGTGCCAGCAGCTTAGGACAGGGAGAGTATGGCTACACCTTC.

Ten or more counts support this clonotype. The chain couples TRBV7-2 to TRBJ2-3, with TRBD2 as a possible D gene (5 bases). CDR3 size: 13 residues. V shed 5 bases and J shed 6 bases, with 12 bases lying between them. Germline-derived CDR1 and CDR2 are SGHTA and FQGNSA. The CDR3: CASSAQLGDTQYF. The CDR3 nucleotides read TGTGCCAGCAGCGCCCAACTAGGGGATACGCAGTATTTT.

This chain uses TRBV7-9 with TRBJ2-7, with D possibly TRBD2 on 5 matching bases. The CDR3 has 13 amino acids. V shed 1 base and J shed 2 bases, with 6 bases lying between them. The germline CDR1 and CDR2 sequences are SEHNR and FQNEAQ (reference sequence). The CDR3 DNA follows: TGTGCCAGCAGCTTAGTCGGGACCTACGAGCAGTACTTC. It is translated as CASSLVGTYEQYF.

The rearrangement joins TRBV19 to TRBJ2-6; D is possibly TRBD1 or TRBD2 (5 bases each). The V gene's germline CDR1 is LNHDA and CDR2 SQIVND (reference sequence). The CDR3 sequence is 16 residues long. V lost 3 bases and J 3 bases, leaving 12 bases between the germline ends. The CDR3 is CASSIRGGRGANVLTF. CDR3 nucleotides: TGTGCCAGTAGTATTCGTGGGGGACGTGGGGCCAACGTCCTGACTTTC.

This clonotype has ten or more counts. The CDR3 reads CASSQGQGGTDTQYF. DNA of the CDR3: TGTGCCAGCAGCCAAGGACAGGGTGGGACAGATACGCAGTATTTT. The rearrangement links TRBV7-6 to TRBJ2-3, with 8 positions matching TRBD1. V lost 5 bases to trimming and J lost 3 bases; unmatched junction nucleotides: 7. Germline CDR1 and CDR2: SGHVS and FNYEAQ. CDR3 length: 15 amino acids.

This clonotype was seen only a few times. V is TRBV14 and J is TRBJ1-3, with D unclear. Germline CDR1 and CDR2: SGHDN and FVKESK. The V gene lost 4 bases and the J gene lost 0 bases, with 10 bases spanning the gap. This CDR3 contains 15 residues. Written as DNA, the CDR3 is TGTGCCAGCAGCCCATTCGACACCTCTGGAAACACCATATATTTT. Amino acid sequence: CASSPFDTSGNTIYF.

This clonotype was observed many times. The genes are TRBV23-1 and TRBJ2-7; D gene ambiguous. TRBV23-1 is identified as an open reading frame with a role that is uncertain. The CDR3 is 14 residues long. V lost 2 bases to trimming and J lost 7 bases, with 15 bases between them. The CDR3 DNA reads TGCGCCAGCAGTCAACAGGACCCCGAATGGGAGCAGTACGTC. This encodes CASSQQDPEWEQYV.

This clonotype was picked up many times. In DNA form, the CDR3 reads TGTGCCAGCAGCTTAGGATTCGTGGAGACCCAGTACTTC. The encoded protein is CASSLGFVETQYF. The J gene is TRBJ2-5, the V gene TRBV7-2; D is unclear. Between the trimmed V and J ends, which lost 1 base and 5 bases, there was a span of 8 bases. CDR1 is SGHTA and CDR2 is FQGNSA in the germline V gene. The CDR3 is 13 amino acids. Supplemented by reference TRBV7-2 and TRBJ2-5, the full variable domain reads GAGVSQSPSNKVTEKGKDVELRCDPISGHTALYWYRQSLGQGLEFLIYFQGNSAPDKSGLPSDRFSAERTGGSVSTLTIQRTQQEDSAVYLCASSLGFVETQYFGPGTRLLVL.

This clonotype was picked up many times. V is TRBV7-4 and J is TRBJ2-2; 10 bases are a match to TRBD2. The CDR3 spans 15 residues. The germline gives CDR1 SGHVT, CDR2 SQSDAQ. Trimming took 5 bases from V and 5 from J; bases not matched to a gene: 5. CDR3 protein: CASSRGTSETGELFF. For the CDR3, the DNA is TGTGCCAGCAGCCGCGGGACTAGCGAAACCGGGGAGCTGTTTTTT. The variable domain in full, with the rest retrieved from reference TRBV7-4 and TRBJ2-2, is GAGVSQSPRYKVAKRGRDVALRCDSISGHVTLYWYRQTLGQGSEVLTYSQSDAQRDKSGRPSGRFSAERPERSVSTLKIQRTEQGDSAVYLCASSRGTSETGELFFGEGSRLTVL.

This clonotype was picked up a small number of times. V usage is TRBV5-4 and J usage is TRBJ1-4, with a weak D call TRBD1 (6 bases). Germline V lookup: CDR1 SGHNT, CDR2 YYREEE (reference sequence). Trimming stripped 3 bases from V and 4 bases from J, with 13 bases between. This CDR3 is 15 amino acids long. The CDR3 loop reads CASSWGGDYNEKLFF. DNA for the CDR3: TGTGCCAGCAGCTGGGGGGGCGACTATAATGAAAAACTGTTTTTT.

The table lists this clonotype with many counts. This chain joins TRBV7-2 and TRBJ2-3; 7 bases match TRBD1. The trim removed 5 bases at V and 4 bases at J, leaving 6 bases unmatched. CDR3 length equals 14 residues. Germline V CDR1 and CDR2: SGHTA, FQGNSA. The CDR3 DNA is TGTGCCAGCAGCATACAGGGGTTTGCAGATACGCAGTATTTT. Translating gives CASSIQGFADTQYF.

V is TRBV15 and J is TRBJ2-7; weak D call: TRBD2 (6 bases). V was trimmed by 1 base and J by 4 bases, leaving 8 bases between them. The CDR3 has 13 amino acids. CDR1 and CDR2 from the germline V gene are LNHNV and YYDKDF (reference sequence). Here the CDR3 reads CATSRGRGYEQYV. In nucleotides, the CDR3 is TGTGCCACCAGCAGAGGCCGGGGGTACGAGCAGTACGTC.

The CDR3 protein is CASSPRAQGANYGYTF. The CDR3 DNA follows: TGTGCCAGCAGCCCTCGTGCCCAGGGGGCTAACTATGGCTACACCTTC. The rearrangement uses TRBV7-9 and TRBJ1-2; 7 nucleotides match TRBD1. V trimming: 5 bases; J trimming: 0 bases; junction bases outside the gene matches: 9. The CDR3 has 16 residues. Per the germline V gene, CDR1 is SEHNR and CDR2 is FQNEAQ (reference sequence).

This clonotype was seen many times. The rearrangement joins TRBV10-3 to TRBJ1-1; 11 nucleotides match TRBD1. V trimming: 2 bases; J trimming: 4 bases; junction bases outside the gene matches: 12. The CDR3 covers 18 residues. CDR1 is ENHRY, CDR2 SYGVKD, per germline. The CDR3 DNA reads TGTGCCATCAGTGAGGGAGCAGGACAGGGGGCAAGGGGCACTGAAGCTTTCTTT. This sequence encodes CAISEGAGQGARGTEAFF.

This clonotype was recorded many times. The genes are TRBV7-2 and TRBJ2-5; the D is unclear. The germline V gene has CDR1 SGHTA and CDR2 FQGNSA. CDR3 length: 14 residues. V dropped 1 base and J dropped 6 bases, with 12 bases sitting between them. CDR3: CASSLGGAIQTQYF. The DNA for the CDR3 is TGTGCCAGCAGCTTAGGAGGCGCAATCCAGACCCAGTACTTC.

The table lists this clonotype with many counts. This sequence joins TRBV7-2 and TRBJ2-2; D gene uncertain. Trimming shortened V by 5 bases and J by 5 bases, and 6 bases separated the two germline ends. The CDR3 extends over 12 amino acids. The germline CDR1 and CDR2 sequences are SGHTA and FQGNSA. This CDR3 reads CASSPSTGELFF. The CDR3 region has the DNA TGTGCCAGCAGCCCCAGTACCGGGGAGCTGTTTTTT.